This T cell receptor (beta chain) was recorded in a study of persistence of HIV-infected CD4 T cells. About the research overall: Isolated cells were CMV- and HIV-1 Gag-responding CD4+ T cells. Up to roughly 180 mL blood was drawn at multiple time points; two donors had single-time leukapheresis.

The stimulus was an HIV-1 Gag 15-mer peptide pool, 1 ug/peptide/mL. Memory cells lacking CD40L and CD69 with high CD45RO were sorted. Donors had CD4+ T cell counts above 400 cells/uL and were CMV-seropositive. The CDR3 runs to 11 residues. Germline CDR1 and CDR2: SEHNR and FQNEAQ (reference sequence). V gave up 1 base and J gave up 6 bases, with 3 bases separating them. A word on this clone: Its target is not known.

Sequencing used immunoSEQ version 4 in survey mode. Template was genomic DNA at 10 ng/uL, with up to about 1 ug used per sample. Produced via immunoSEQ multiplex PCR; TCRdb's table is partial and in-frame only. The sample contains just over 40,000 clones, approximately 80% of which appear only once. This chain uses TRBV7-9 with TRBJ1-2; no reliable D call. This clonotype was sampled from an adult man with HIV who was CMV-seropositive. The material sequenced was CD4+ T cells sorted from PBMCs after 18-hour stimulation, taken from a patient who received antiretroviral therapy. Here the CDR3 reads CASSLGHGYTF. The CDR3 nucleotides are TGTGCCAGCAGCTTAGGACATGGCTACACCTTC.